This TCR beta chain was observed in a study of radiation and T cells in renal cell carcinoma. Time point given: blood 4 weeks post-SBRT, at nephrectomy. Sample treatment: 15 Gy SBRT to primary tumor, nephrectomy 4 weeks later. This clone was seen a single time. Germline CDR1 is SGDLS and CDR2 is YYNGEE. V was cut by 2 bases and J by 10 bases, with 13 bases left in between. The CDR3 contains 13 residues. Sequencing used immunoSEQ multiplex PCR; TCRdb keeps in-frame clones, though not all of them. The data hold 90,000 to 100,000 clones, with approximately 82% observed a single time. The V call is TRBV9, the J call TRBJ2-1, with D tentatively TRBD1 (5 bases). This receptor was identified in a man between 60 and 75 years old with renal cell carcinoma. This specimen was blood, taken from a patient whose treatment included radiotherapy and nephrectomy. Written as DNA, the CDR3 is TGTGCCAGCAGCGTTTCAGGGTCCCAGGAGCAGTTCTTC. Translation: CASSVSGSQEQFF.